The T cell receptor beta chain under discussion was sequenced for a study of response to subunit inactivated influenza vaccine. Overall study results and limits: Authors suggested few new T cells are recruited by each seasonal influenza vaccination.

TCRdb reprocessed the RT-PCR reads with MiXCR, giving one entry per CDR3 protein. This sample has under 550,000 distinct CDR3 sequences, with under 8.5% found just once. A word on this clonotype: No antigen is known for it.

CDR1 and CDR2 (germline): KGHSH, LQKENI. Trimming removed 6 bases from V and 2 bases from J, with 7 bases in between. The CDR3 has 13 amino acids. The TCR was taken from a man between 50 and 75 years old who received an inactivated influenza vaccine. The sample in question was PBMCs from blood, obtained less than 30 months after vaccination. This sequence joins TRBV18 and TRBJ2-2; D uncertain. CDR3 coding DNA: TGTGCCAGCTCGCCCATAAACACCGGGGAGCTGTTTTTT. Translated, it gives CASSPINTGELFF.